This entry features one T cell receptor beta chain sequence. The data were taken from a study of blood T cells in healthy people across ages. The authors ran a second PCR of about 6 to 11 cycles using a sample-barcoded 5' primer and a J-beta primer mix. TCRdb used MiXCR to reprocess the 5' RACE reads, holding one entry per CDR3 protein. This table holds 1.5 million to 1.9 million distinct CDR3 sequences, around 40% found once. Germline values: CDR1 SQVTM, CDR2 ANQGSEA. The ends were cut back, 1 base at V and 6 bases at J, with 13 bases in the middle. The CDR3 covers 14 residues. Input material: blood. The source is a woman younger than 35 in good health. The chain links TRBV29-1 to TRBJ2-1; no definite D call. The CDR3 DNA is TGCAGCGTTGAAGCGAACCCAAAAGCCAATGAGCAGTTCTTC. Translation: CSVEANPKANEQFF.